These 15 T cell receptor beta chains share one sample of origin, sequenced in a study of OX40 agonist ivuxolimab in advanced cancers. Receptor amplification or capture employed the immunoSEQ multiplex PCR assay. TCRdb retrieved this table from immuneACCESS and kept in-frame rearrangements only. Not all clones are present; in checked studies, unresolved V genes account for under half, and no reason is known for the remainder. In all, the sample holds around 52,000 clones, and about 83% of those were seen once. The ten largest clones add up to 3% to 3.5% of the sample. Material: CD4+ or CD8+ T cells sorted from blood, obtained in a trial of the OX40 agonist ivuxolimab. The receptor source for this set is an adult with an advanced solid tumor such as melanoma, head and neck, liver or kidney cancer.

The V call is TRBV2, the J call TRBJ2-1; perhaps TRBD1 as D (6 bases). Germline lookup yields CDR1 SNHLY and CDR2 FYNNEI. This CDR3 has 12 residues. V was shortened by 7 bases and J by 4 bases, with 8 bases between the two germline ends. CDR3 amino acids: CASTGQYNEQFF. The CDR3, as DNA: TGTGCCAGCACAGGACAGTACAATGAGCAGTTCTTC.

The CDR3 region has the DNA TGTGCCAGCACCGCCCCGCTGGGGGGAAACAATGAGCAGTTCTTC. It codes for CASTAPLGGNNEQFF. The V and J genes are TRBV6-5 and TRBJ2-1, with D possibly TRBD2 on 6 matching bases. Germline V gives CDR1 MNHEY, CDR2 SVGAGI. The ends were cut back, 7 bases at V and 5 bases at J, with 18 bases in the middle. This CDR3 has 15 amino acids.

The chain recombines TRBV5-1 with TRBJ1-2; D gene uncertain. Looked up from germline, CDR1 is SGHRS and CDR2 is YFSETQ. With 4 bases removed from V and 1 base from J, the gap between germline ends came to 8 bases. CDR3 length: 13 residues. This chain's CDR3 is CASSNGVNYGYTF. DNA of the CDR3: TGCGCCAGCAGCAACGGGGTTAACTATGGCTACACCTTC.

This clone was seen only a few times. The chain links TRBV7-9 to TRBJ1-5; D call uncertain. This CDR3 is built from 14 residues. In germline, CDR1 is SEHNR, CDR2 FQNEAQ (reference sequence). Between the trimmed V and J ends, which lost 5 bases and 2 bases, there was a span of 10 bases. In DNA form, the CDR3 reads TGTGCCAGCAGCCCCTCCGGGGGCAATCAGCCCCAGCATTTT. Its translation is CASSPSGGNQPQHF.

The count of this clone is one. The chain links TRBV19 to TRBJ2-7; tentatively, D is TRBD2 (5 bases). The CDR3 consists of 13 residues. The germline V gene encodes CDR1 LNHDA and CDR2 SQIVND (reference sequence). V lost 10 bases, J lost 6 bases, and 19 bases lay in between. CDR3 sequence reads: CATSEGFRSEQYF. Written as DNA, the CDR3 is TGTGCCACCTCCGAGGGTTTTCGGAGCGAGCAGTACTTC.

In this sample, this clone turned up a few times. V gene TRBV5-4 combines with J gene TRBJ2-7; the D is unclear. Trimming removed 5 bases at V and 3 bases at J, with 12 bases between. Germline assignment: CDR1 SGHNT and CDR2 YYREEE (reference sequence). The CDR3 has 13 residues. The CDR3 bases are TGTGCCAGCAGTTTAGCCGCGAGCTACGAGCAGTACTTC. Residues: CASSLAASYEQYF.

The chain carries TRBV2 and TRBJ2-1; 7 bases are a match to TRBD2. Germline V lookup: CDR1 SNHLY, CDR2 FYNNEI. CDR3 length: 15 residues. V dropped 6 bases and J dropped 6; count of bases not matched to a gene: 11. The CDR3 DNA reads TGTGCCAGCAGATCCGGACTAGTCGCAGGCAATGAGCAGTTCTTC. Translating gives CASRSGLVAGNEQFF.

The gene calls are TRBV6-5 and TRBJ2-3; no reliable D call. V dropped 6 bases and J dropped 4 bases, with 8 bases sitting between them. Germline loops: CDR1 MNHEY, CDR2 SVGAGI. This CDR3 region has 12 residues. DNA of the CDR3: TGTGCCAGCAGAAGAGGAGCAGATACGCAGTATTTT. Translation: CASRRGADTQYF.

The rearrangement joins TRBV11-1 to TRBJ2-1, with 10 bases lining up with TRBD1. CDR1 and CDR2 from the germline V gene are SGHAT and FQDESV (reference sequence). The length of the CDR3 is 17 residues. J was trimmed by 5 bases and V by 2 bases; bases with no gene match: 9. Here the CDR3 DNA reads TGTGCCAGCAGCTTACGACAGGGGGCTAGTTTTAACAATGAGCAGTTCTTC. As protein: CASSLRQGASFNNEQFF. Variable domain in full (rest from reference TRBV11-1 and TRBJ2-1): EAEVAQSPRYKITEKSQAVAFWCDPISGHATLYWYRQILGQGPELLVQFQDESVVDDSQLPKDRFSAERLKGVDSTLKIQPAELGDSAMYLCASSLRQGASFNNEQFFGPGTRLTVL.

This clone was recorded a few times. This chain links TRBV2 with TRBJ1-1; 7 nucleotides align to TRBD1. This CDR3 region has 14 residues. The junction had 4 bases not matched to a gene; V was cut back by 6 bases and J by 0 bases. Germline V CDR1 and CDR2: SNHLY, FYNNEI. CDR3 in DNA: TGTGCCAGCAGGGCCGGGACAGTGAACACTGAAGCTTTCTTT. Its translation is CASRAGTVNTEAFF.

This clone has just a few counts. The rearrangement joins TRBV6-5 to TRBJ1-5, with a tentative D call TRBD1 (6 bases). CDR1 and CDR2 from the germline V gene are MNHEY and SVGAGI. This CDR3 is 14 amino acids long. The V end was cut by 5 bases, the J end by 4 bases, with 12 bases between. The CDR3 is CASSGTGQNQPQHF. CDR3 nucleotide sequence: TGTGCCAGCAGTGGTACAGGGCAGAATCAGCCCCAGCATTTT.

The chain couples TRBV6-1 to TRBJ2-3; 12 bases are a match to TRBD2. This CDR3 has 16 amino acids. Germline CDR1 MNHNS, CDR2 SASEGT. The V and J ends lost 3 bases and 4 bases, in that order; junction bases with no gene match: 5. CDR3 bases: TGTGCCAGCAGTGAGATGCTAGCGGGAGGGCCAGATACGCAGTATTTT. Translation: CASSEMLAGGPDTQYF.

CDR3 amino acids: CASKSGGLEAFF. The CDR3 DNA reads as TGTGCCAGTAAAAGCGGAGGGCTCGAAGCTTTCTTT. The chain has TRBV19 and TRBJ1-1; D unclear. Germline CDR1 reads LNHDA; CDR2 reads SQIVND (reference sequence). The CDR3 loop spans 12 amino acids. V lost 7 bases to trimming and J lost 8 bases, with 14 bases between them.

CDR3 sequence reads: CASSLETGGAFF. In nucleotides, the CDR3 is TGTGCCAGCAGCTTGGAAACAGGGGGAGCTTTCTTT. The V and J genes are TRBV5-5 and TRBJ1-1; 8 bases are shared with TRBD1. This CDR3 is 12 amino acids long. V lost 0 bases, J lost 10 bases, and 2 bases stayed unmatched. Per germline, CDR1 SGHKS and CDR2 YYEKEE (reference sequence). Supplemented by reference TRBV5-5 and TRBJ1-1, the full variable domain reads DAGVTQSPTHLIKTRGQQVTLRCSPISGHKSVSWYQQVLGQGPQFIFQYYEKEERGRGNFPDRFSARQFPNYSSELNVNALLLGDSALYLCASSLETGGAFFGQGTRLTVV.

J is TRBJ1-5 and V is TRBV6-1; TRBD1 is a possible D gene (6 bases). V was trimmed by 6 bases and J by 3 bases, leaving 15 bases between them. The CDR3 spans 15 residues. The germline CDR1 and CDR2 sequences are MNHNS and SASEGT. CDR3 residues: CASSSLQGVNQPQHF. CDR3 sequence (DNA): TGTGCCAGCAGCTCACTACAGGGAGTCAATCAGCCCCAGCATTTT.